The present T cell receptor beta chain was sequenced within a study of regulatory T cells in long-lasting Graves disease. Germline V gene lookup returns CDR1 WNHNN and CDR2 SYGVQD (reference sequence). The CDR3 length is 13 residues. With 8 bases removed from V and 13 bases from J, the gap between germline ends came to 21 bases. This clonotype was picked up one time. The target antigen is unknown. A read error is possible here, since a much larger clone lies one base away. For TCR beta, libraries came from iRepertoire HTBI primers and Arm-PCR of CDR3 regions. Each CDR3 protein is one row after TCRdb ran MiXCR on the multiplex PCR reads. The data show about 400,000 distinct CDR3 sequences, 15% to 20% seen once. Stated time point: newly diagnosed GD, antithyroid drugs for less than 3 months. RNA from PBMCs was the source of the TCR library. Findings and limits, study-wide: Less diverse TCR repertoires were seen in persistent Graves' patients than in newly diagnosed ones.

The data also belong to a second study, concerning T cells in Graves' hyperthyroidism and ophthalmopathy.

This TCR derives from a woman aged 18 to 35 with Graves disease. V gene TRBV10-1 combines with J gene TRBJ2-1, with D possibly TRBD1 on 5 matching bases. Specimen: peripheral blood mononuclear cells (PBMCs), collected at new diagnosis, from a patient treated with antithyroid drugs. The CDR3 region has the DNA TGCGCCAGCCAGAGATCAGGACAAGAGACCCAGTTCTTC. Protein sequence: CASQRSGQETQFF.